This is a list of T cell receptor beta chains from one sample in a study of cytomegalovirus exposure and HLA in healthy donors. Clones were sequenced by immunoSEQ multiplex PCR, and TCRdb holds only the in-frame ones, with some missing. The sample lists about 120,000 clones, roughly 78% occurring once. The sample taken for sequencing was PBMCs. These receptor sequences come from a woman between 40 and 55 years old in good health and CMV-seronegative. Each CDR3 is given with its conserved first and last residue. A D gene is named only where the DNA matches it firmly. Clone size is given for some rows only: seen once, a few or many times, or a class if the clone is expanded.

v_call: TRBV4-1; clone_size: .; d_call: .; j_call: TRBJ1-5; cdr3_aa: CASSQEAAVGGGESNQPQHF; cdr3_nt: TGCGCCAGCAGCCAAGAAGCAGCGGTCGGGGGTGGAGAAAGCAATCAGCCCCAGCATTTT
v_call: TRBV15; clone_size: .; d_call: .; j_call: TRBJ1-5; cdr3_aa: CATSSGWAQPQHF; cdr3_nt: TGTGCCACCAGCAGTGGATGGGCTCAGCCCCAGCATTTT
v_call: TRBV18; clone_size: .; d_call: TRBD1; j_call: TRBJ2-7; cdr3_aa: CASSLNRGHSYEQYF; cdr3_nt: TGTGCCAGCTCACTAAACAGGGGACATTCCTACGAGCAGTACTTC
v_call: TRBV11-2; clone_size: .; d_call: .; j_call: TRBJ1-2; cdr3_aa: CASSNSGSYGYTF; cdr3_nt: TGTGCCAGCAGCAACTCCGGGAGCTATGGCTACACCTTC
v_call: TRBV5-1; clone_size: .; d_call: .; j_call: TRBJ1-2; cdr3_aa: CASSLEGGYGYTF; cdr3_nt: TGCGCCAGCAGCTTGGAGGGAGGGTATGGCTACACCTTC
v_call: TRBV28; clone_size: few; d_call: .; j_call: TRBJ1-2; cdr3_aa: CASISGYGYTF; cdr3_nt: TGTGCCAGCATATCGGGCTATGGCTACACCTTC
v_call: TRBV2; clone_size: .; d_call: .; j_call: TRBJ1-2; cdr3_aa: CASTGIEGYGYTF; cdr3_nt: TGTGCCAGCACGGGCATTGAGGGATATGGCTACACCTTC
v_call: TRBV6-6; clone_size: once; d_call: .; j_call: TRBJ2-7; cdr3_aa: CASSYSTTGTYEQYF; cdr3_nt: TGTGCCAGCAGTTACTCCACGACAGGGACTTACGAGCAGTACTTC
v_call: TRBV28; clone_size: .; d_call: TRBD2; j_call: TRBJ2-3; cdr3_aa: CASSSVRGGDTQYF; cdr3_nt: TGTGCCAGCAGTTCCGTTCGGGGGGGTGATACGCAGTATTTT
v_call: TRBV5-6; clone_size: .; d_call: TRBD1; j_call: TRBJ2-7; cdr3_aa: CASSLNRGYEQYF; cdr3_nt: TGTGCCAGCAGCTTGAACAGGGGATACGAGCAGTACTTC
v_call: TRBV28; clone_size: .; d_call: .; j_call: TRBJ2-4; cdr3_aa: CASSRGGVAKNSQYF; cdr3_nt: TGTGCCAGCAGTCGGGGCGGGGTAGCCAAAAACAGTCAGTACTTC
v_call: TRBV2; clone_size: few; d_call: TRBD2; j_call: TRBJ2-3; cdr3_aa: CASRPGTSADTQYF; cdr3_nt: TGTGCCAGCAGGCCCGGGACTAGCGCGGATACGCAGTATTTT
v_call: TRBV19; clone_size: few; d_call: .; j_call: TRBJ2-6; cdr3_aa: CASSTPGTGANVLTF; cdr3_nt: TGTGCCAGTAGTACCCCGGGTACTGGGGCCAACGTCCTGACTTTC
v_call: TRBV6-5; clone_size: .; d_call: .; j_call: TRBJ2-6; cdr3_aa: CASSPGPLGANVLTF; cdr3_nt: TGTGCCAGCAGCCCCGGTCCTCTCGGGGCCAACGTCCTGACTTTC
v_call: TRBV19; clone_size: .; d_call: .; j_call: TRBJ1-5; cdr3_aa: CASSITPGHPRGPQHF; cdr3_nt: TGTGCCAGTAGTATAACCCCGGGACACCCGCGAGGGCCCCAGCATTTT
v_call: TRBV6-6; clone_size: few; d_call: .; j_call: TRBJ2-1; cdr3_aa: CASYIFNEQFF; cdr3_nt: TGTGCCAGCTACATATTCAATGAGCAGTTCTTC
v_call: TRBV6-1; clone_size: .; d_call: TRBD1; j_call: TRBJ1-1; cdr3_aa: CASSRLGQGATEAFF; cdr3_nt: TGTGCCAGCAGTAGACTGGGACAGGGAGCAACTGAAGCTTTCTTT
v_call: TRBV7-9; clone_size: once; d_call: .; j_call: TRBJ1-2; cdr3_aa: CASSLTVTPGYTF; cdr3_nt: TGTGCCAGCAGCCTGACAGTAACCCCTGGCTACACCTTC
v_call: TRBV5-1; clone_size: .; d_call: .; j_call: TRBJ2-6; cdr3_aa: CASSGGSGANVLTF; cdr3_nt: TGCGCCAGCAGCGGGGGGTCTGGGGCCAACGTCCTGACTTTC
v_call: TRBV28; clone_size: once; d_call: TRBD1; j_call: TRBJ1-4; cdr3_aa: CASSLVGQGNEKLFF; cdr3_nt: TGTGCCAGCAGTTTGGTGGGACAGGGCAATGAAAAACTGTTTTTT
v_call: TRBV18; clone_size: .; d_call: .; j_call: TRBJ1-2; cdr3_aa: CASSQSRADTNYGYTF; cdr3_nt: TGTGCCAGCTCCCAGTCGAGGGCAGATACAAACTATGGCTACACCTTC
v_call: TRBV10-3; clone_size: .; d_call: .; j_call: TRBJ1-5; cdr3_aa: CAISESKDTRNQPQHF; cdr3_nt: TGTGCCATCAGTGAGTCGAAAGACACCCGCAATCAGCCCCAGCATTTT
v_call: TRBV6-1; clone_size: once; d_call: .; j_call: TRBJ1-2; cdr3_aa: CASSEFLETGGYTF; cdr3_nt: TGTGCCAGCAGTGAATTCCTGGAGACCGGGGGCTACACCTTC
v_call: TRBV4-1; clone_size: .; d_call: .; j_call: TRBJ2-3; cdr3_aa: CASSHASVTDTQYF; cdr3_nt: TGCGCCAGCAGCCACGCAAGCGTCACAGATACGCAGTATTTT
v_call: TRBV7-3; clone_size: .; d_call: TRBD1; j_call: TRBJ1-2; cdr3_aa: CASSGGPLTGDGYTF; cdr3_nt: TGTGCCAGCAGCGGGGGCCCCTTGACAGGGGATGGCTACACCTTC
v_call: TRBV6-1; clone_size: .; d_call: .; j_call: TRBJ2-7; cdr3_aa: CASTPTGYYEQYF; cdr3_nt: TGTGCCAGCACCCCGACAGGATACTACGAGCAGTACTTC
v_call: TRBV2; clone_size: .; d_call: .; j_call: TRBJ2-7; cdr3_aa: CASSDQGRLYEQYF; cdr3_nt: TGTGCCAGCAGTGATCAGGGTCGGCTTTACGAGCAGTACTTC
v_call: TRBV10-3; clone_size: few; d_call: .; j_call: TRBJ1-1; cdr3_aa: CAISRAGGPNTEAFF; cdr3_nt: TGTGCCATCAGCCGAGCGGGGGGGCCGAACACTGAAGCTTTCTTT
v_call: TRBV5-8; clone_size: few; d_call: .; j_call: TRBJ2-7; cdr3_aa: CASSFGGYEQYF; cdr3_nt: TGTGCCAGTAGTTTTGGAGGGTACGAGCAGTACTTC
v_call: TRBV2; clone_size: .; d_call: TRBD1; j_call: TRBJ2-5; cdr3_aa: CASKQGLETQYF; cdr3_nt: TGTGCCAGCAAACAGGGGCTAGAGACCCAGTACTTC
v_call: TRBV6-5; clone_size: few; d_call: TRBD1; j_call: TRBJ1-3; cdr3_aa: CASSYTRQGPGNTIYF; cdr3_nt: TGTGCCAGCAGTTACACCCGACAGGGCCCTGGAAACACCATATATTTT
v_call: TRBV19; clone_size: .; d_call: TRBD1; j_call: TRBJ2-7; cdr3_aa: CASSTPGQGLYEQYF; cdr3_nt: TGTGCCAGTAGTACCCCGGGACAGGGGCTCTACGAGCAGTACTTC
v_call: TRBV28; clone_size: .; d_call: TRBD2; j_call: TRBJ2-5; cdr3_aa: CASSFPLLAGAKRVETQYF; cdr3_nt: TGTGCCAGCAGTTTCCCTCTGTTAGCGGGAGCTAAAAGGGTGGAGACCCAGTACTTC
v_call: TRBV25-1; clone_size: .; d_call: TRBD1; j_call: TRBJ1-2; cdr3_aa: CASSQGQGHYGYTF; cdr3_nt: TGTGCCAGCAGTCAAGGACAGGGGCATTATGGCTACACCTTC
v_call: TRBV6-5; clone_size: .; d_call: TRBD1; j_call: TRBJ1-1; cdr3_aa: CASRDRAPEAFF; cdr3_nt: TGTGCCAGCAGGGACAGGGCCCCTGAAGCTTTCTTT
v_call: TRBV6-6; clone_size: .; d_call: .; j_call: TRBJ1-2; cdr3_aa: CASGLEGGNYGYTF; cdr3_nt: TGTGCCAGCGGCCTAGAGGGGGGGAACTATGGCTACACCTTC
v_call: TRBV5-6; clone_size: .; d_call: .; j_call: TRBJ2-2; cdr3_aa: CASSFGPNTGELFF; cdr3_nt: TGTGCCAGCAGCTTCGGTCCCAACACCGGGGAGCTGTTTTTT
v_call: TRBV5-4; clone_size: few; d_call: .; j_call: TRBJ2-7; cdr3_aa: CASSPRQNDYEQYF; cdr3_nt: TGTGCCAGCAGCCCCAGACAGAACGACTACGAGCAGTACTTC
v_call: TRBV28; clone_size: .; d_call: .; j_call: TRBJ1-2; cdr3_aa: CASSFLTTGGGFRGGDYGYTF; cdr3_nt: TGTGCCAGCAGTTTTTTGACGACTGGGGGTGGTTTTCGGGGGGGGGACTATGGCTACACCTTC
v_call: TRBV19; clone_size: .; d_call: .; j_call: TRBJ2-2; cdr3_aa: CASRETNTGELFF; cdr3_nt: TGTGCCAGTAGAGAGACTAACACCGGGGAGCTGTTTTTT
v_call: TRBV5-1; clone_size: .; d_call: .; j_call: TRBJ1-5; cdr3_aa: CASSLEGKGDQPQHF; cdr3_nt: TGCGCCAGCAGCTTGGAGGGGAAGGGGGATCAGCCCCAGCATTTT
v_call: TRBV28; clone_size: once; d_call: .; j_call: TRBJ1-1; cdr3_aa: CASVNTEAFF; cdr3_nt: TGTGCCTCGGTAAACACTGAAGCTTTCTTT
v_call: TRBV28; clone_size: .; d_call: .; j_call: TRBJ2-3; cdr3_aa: CASSLAASVLNTDTQYF; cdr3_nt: TGTGCCAGCAGTCTTGCAGCTAGCGTCCTCAACACAGATACGCAGTATTTT
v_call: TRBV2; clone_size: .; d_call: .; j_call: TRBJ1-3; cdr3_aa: CASSDEGVVSGNTIYF; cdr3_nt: TGTGCCAGCAGTGATGAGGGGGTCGTCTCTGGAAACACCATATATTTT